This T cell receptor beta chain came from a study of cytomegalovirus exposure and HLA in healthy donors. The study, taken as a whole, reports: A later analysis showed HLA-associated TCR beta chains outstripping equally common others in clonal expansion. Researchers reported from a later analysis that most CMV-associated TCR beta chains appeared HLA-restricted.

The primer mix had 60 Vbeta and 13 Jbeta primers. In the authors' methods: Roughly 80 million unique TCR beta chains, some 9.9 million shared, were counted in a later analysis. Produced via immunoSEQ multiplex PCR; TCRdb's table is partial and in-frame only. Clonal size and the V and J genes are those of that table, whereas D and trimming came from the DNA. The profile shows tens of thousands of clones, roughly 83% of them singletons. With respect to this clone: As yet, its antigen is unknown.

Trimming removed 3 bases from V and 3 bases from J, with 2 bases in between. The CDR3 consists of 11 residues. Germline V gene data show CDR1 as SEHNR and CDR2 as FQNEAQ (reference sequence). The sample consisted of PBMCs. The source of this sequence is a woman in her forties or fifties in good health and CMV-seronegative. The V and J genes are TRBV7-9 and TRBJ2-5, with D unclear. This CDR3 reads CASSFKETQYF. The CDR3 DNA reads as TGTGCCAGCAGCTTTAAAGAGACCCAGTACTTC.